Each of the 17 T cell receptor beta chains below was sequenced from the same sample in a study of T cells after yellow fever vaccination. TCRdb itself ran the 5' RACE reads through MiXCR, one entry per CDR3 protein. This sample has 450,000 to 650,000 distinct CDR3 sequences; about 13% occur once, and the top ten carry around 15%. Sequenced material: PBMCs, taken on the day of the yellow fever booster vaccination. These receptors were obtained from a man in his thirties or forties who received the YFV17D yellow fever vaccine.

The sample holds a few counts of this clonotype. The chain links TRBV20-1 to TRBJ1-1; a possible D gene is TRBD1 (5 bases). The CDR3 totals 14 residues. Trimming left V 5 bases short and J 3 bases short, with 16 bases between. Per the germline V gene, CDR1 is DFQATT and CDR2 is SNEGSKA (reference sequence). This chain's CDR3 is CSAFGGGRDTEAFF. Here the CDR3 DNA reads TGCAGTGCTTTCGGTGGGGGGAGGGACACTGAAGCTTTCTTT.

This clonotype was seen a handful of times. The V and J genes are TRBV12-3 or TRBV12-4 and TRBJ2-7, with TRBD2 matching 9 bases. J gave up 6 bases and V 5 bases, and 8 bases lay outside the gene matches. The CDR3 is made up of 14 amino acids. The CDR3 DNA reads TGTGCCAGCAGTCCGGGAGCGGGAGGAGGCGAGCAGTACTTC. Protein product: CASSPGAGGGEQYF.

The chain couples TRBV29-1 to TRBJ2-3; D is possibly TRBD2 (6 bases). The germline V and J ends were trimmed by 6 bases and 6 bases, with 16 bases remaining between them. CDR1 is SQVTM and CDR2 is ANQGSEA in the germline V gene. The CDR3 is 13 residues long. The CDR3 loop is CSVAGTELDTQYF. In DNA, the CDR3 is TGCAGCGTAGCCGGGACTGAGCTTGATACGCAGTATTTT.

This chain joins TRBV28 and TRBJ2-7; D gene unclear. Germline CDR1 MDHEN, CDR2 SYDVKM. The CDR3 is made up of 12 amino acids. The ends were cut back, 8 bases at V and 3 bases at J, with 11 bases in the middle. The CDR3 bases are TGTGCCAGCGGCCTGAGCAACTACGAGCAGTACTTC. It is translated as CASGLSNYEQYF.

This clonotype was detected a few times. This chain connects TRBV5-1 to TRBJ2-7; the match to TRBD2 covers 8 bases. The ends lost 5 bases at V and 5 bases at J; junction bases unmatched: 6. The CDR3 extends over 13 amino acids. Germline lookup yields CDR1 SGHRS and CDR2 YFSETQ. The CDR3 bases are TGCGCCAGCAGAACTAGCGGAGGGAACGAGCAGTACTTC. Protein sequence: CASRTSGGNEQYF.

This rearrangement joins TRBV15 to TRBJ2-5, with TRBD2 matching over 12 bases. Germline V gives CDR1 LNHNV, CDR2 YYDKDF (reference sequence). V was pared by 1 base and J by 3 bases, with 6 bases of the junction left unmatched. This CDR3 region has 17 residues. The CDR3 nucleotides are TGTGCCACCAGCAGAGGTGGACTAGCGGGAAAGAAAGAGACCCAGTACTTC. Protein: CATSRGGLAGKKETQYF.

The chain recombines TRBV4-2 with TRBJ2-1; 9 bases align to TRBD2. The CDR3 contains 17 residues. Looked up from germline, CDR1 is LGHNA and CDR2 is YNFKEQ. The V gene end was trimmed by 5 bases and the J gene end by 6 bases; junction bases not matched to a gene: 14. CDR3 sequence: CASSASGIEVEINEQFF. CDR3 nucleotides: TGTGCCAGCAGCGCTAGCGGGATCGAAGTTGAAATCAATGAGCAGTTCTTC.

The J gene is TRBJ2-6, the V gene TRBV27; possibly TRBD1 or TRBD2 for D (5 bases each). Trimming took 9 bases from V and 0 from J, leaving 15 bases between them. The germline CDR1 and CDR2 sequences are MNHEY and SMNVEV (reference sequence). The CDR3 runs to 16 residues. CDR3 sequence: CARPPGPSSGANVLTF. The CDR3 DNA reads TGTGCCAGACCACCGGGGCCAAGCTCTGGGGCCAACGTCCTGACTTTC.

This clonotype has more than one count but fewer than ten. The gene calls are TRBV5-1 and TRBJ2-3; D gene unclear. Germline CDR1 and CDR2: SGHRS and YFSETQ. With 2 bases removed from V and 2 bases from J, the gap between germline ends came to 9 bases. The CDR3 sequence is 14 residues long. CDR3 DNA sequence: TGCGCCAGCAGCTTTTCACAGTTCACAGATACGCAGTATTTT. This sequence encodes CASSFSQFTDTQYF. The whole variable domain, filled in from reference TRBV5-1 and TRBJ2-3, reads KAGVTQTPRYLIKTRGQQVTLSCSPISGHRSVSWYQQTPGQGLQFLFEYFSETQRNKGNFPGRFSGRQFSNSRSEMNVSTLELGDSALYLCASSFSQFTDTQYFGPGTRLTVL.

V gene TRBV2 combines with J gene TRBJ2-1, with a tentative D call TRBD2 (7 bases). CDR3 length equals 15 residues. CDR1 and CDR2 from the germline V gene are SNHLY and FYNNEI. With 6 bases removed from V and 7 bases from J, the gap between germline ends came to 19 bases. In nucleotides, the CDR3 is TGTGCCAGCAGCACAGGGTTTAGCGGGTTAAATGAGCAGTTCTTC. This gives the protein CASSTGFSGLNEQFF.

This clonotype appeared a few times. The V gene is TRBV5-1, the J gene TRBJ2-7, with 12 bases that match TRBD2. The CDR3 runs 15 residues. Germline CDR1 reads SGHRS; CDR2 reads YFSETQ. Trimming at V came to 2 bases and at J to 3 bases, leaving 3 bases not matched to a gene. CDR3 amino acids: CASSFRTSGIYEQYF. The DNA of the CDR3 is TGCGCCAGCAGCTTTCGGACTAGCGGGATCTACGAGCAGTACTTC.

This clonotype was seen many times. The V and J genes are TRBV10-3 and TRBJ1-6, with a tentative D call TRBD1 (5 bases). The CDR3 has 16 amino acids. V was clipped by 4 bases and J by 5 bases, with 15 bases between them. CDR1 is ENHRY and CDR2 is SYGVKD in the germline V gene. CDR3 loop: CAISADSPVDNSPLHF. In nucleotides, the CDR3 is TGTGCCATCAGTGCCGACAGTCCAGTCGATAATTCACCCCTCCACTTT.

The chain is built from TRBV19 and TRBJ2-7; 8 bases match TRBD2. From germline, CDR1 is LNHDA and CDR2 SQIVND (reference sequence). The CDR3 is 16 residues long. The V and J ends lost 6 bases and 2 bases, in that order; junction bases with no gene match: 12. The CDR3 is CASSTQPGLGTYEQYF. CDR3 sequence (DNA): TGTGCCAGTAGCACACAACCGGGACTAGGAACCTACGAGCAGTACTTC.

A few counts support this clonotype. The CDR3 DNA reads as TGCGCCAGCAGCCAAGTCTGGACAGGGGACTACGAGCAGTACTTC. Its protein product is CASSQVWTGDYEQYF. This chain connects TRBV4-3 to TRBJ2-7, with 9 positions matching TRBD1. J lost 3 bases, V lost 1 base, and 4 bases had no gene match. The CDR3 runs 15 residues. Germline V gene sequence: CDR1 LGHNA, CDR2 YSLEER.

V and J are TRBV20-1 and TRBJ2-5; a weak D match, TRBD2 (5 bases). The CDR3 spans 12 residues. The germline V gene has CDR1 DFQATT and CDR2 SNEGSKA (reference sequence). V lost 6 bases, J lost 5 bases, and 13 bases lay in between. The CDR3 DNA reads TGCAGTGCCACTAGTGCCCGGGAGACCCAGTACTTC. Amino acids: CSATSARETQYF.

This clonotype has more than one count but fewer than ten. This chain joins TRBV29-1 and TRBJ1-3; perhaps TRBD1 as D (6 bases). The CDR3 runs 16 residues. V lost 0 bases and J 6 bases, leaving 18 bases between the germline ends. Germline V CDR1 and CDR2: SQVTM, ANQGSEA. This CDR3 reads CSVEDRMGGLENTIYF. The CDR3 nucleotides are TGCAGCGTTGAAGATCGGATGGGGGGGCTAGAAAACACCATATATTTT.

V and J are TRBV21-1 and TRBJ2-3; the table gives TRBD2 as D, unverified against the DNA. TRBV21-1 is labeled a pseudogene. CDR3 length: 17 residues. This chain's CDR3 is CASSKDRRLASTDTQYF. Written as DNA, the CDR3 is TGTGCCAGCAGCAAAGACCGTAGACTAGCGAGCACAGATACGCAGTATTTT.